This TCR beta chain emerged from a study of preoperative IRX-2 immunotherapy in early breast cancer. The CDR3 contains 13 residues. Germline values: CDR1 LNHDA, CDR2 SQIVND (reference sequence). The V end was cut by 7 bases, the J end by 4 bases, with 10 bases between. Clones were sequenced by immunoSEQ multiplex PCR, and TCRdb holds only the in-frame ones, with some missing. Of around 25,000 clones listed, around 96% were seen once; the top ten hold around 15%. Treatment in this sample: preoperative locoregional IRX-2 cytokine immunotherapy. Samples came from a phase Ib trial of preoperative locoregional IRX-2 cytokine immunotherapy.

The source material was tumor tissue, sampled after IRX-2 immunotherapy. This TCR came from a human donor with breast cancer. The chain has TRBV19 and TRBJ2-2; perhaps TRBD1 as D (5 bases). The CDR3 bases are TGTGCCAGTATCAGGGCAACCACCGGGGAGCTGTTTTTT. This gives the protein CASIRATTGELFF.